The 10 T cell receptor beta chains in this list originate from one sample, sequenced in a study of cytomegalovirus exposure and HLA in healthy donors. The primer mix had 60 Vbeta and 13 Jbeta primers. Assay: immunoSEQ multiplex PCR; the TCRdb copy retains only in-frame clones and omits some. The table lists under 30,000 clones, 75% to 85% of them singletons. The sequencing input was PBMCs. These TCRs come from a male donor in good health and CMV-seronegative.

This clone was seen only a few times. The J gene is TRBJ2-2, the V gene TRBV28; perhaps TRBD2 as D (5 bases). The CDR3 consists of 17 residues. V was trimmed by 2 bases and J by 6 bases, leaving 19 bases between them. The V gene's germline CDR1 is MDHEN and CDR2 SYDVKM. The CDR3 protein is CASSLAALDSSSGELFF. The CDR3 coding sequence is TGTGCCAGCAGTTTAGCGGCGTTGGACTCTTCCTCCGGGGAGCTGTTTTTT.

This clone was counted a single time. The chain's CDR3 is CASSLGGGDEQFF. The CDR3 DNA is TGTGCCAGCAGCTTAGGAGGGGGCGATGAGCAGTTCTTC. The gene calls are TRBV7-2 and TRBJ2-1, with TRBD1 identical over 7 bases. CDR3 length: 13 residues. The V gene's germline CDR1 is SGHTA and CDR2 FQGNSA. The J segment lost 8 bases and the V segment lost 1 base, leaving 2 bases of the junction unmatched.

The chain is built from TRBV5-4 and TRBJ1-3; TRBD1 is a possible D gene (5 bases). Germline values: CDR1 SGHNT, CDR2 YYREEE (reference sequence). The CDR3 is made up of 14 amino acids. V was pared by 5 bases and J by 0 bases, with 9 bases between. CDR3 DNA sequence: TGTGCCAGCAGGGAGGGGAGCTCTGGAAACACCATATATTTT. This encodes CASREGSSGNTIYF. Full variable domain (outside the CDR3, taken from reference TRBV5-4 and TRBJ1-3): ETGVTQSPTHLIKTRGQQVTLRCSSQSGHNTVSWYQQALGQGPQFIFQYYREEENGRGNFPPRFSGLQFPNYSSELNVNALELDDSALYLCASREGSSGNTIYFGEGSWLTVV.

This chain links TRBV11-1 with TRBJ1-1; D not certain. The CDR3 extends over 11 amino acids. Germline CDR1 and CDR2: SGHAT and FQDESV (reference sequence). The V end lost 1 base, the J end lost 8 bases, and 5 bases lay between the germline ends. The CDR3 sequence: CASSLDREAFF. CDR3 nucleotide sequence: TGTGCCAGCAGCTTAGACAGAGAAGCTTTCTTT.

The chain carries TRBV5-1 and TRBJ2-3, with TRBD1 matching over 12 bases. CDR3 length: 16 residues. The trim removed 3 bases at V and 2 bases at J, leaving 4 bases unmatched. Germline V gene lookup returns CDR1 SGHRS and CDR2 YFSETQ. The CDR3 is CASSSGQGAITDTQYF. The CDR3 nucleotides read TGCGCCAGCAGCTCGGGACAGGGGGCGATCACAGATACGCAGTATTTT. The variable domain in full, completed from reference TRBV5-1 and TRBJ2-3, reads KAGVTQTPRYLIKTRGQQVTLSCSPISGHRSVSWYQQTPGQGLQFLFEYFSETQRNKGNFPGRFSGRQFSNSRSEMNVSTLELGDSALYLCASSSGQGAITDTQYFGPGTRLTVL.

The genes are TRBV6-5 and TRBJ1-1; D may be TRBD1 (6 bases). Per the germline V gene, CDR1 is MNHEY and CDR2 is SVGAGI. Trimming pared 0 bases from V and 0 bases from J, leaving 8 bases between. The CDR3 has 15 residues. This CDR3 is CASSYSGQLNTEAFF. The CDR3 DNA is TGTGCCAGCAGTTACTCTGGACAGCTGAACACTGAAGCTTTCTTT.

J is TRBJ2-7 and V is TRBV7-8, with 9 bases identical to TRBD1. This CDR3 region has 16 residues. V was clipped by 5 bases and J by 2 bases; unmatched bases: 10. Germline V gene sequence: CDR1 SGHVS, CDR2 FQNEAQ. The CDR3 loop is CASSPDLGTGPYEQYF. The CDR3 DNA reads TGTGCCAGCAGCCCAGACCTCGGGACAGGGCCCTACGAGCAGTACTTC.

The chain joins TRBV6-5 to TRBJ1-5; possibly TRBD1 for D (6 bases). V dropped 4 bases and J dropped 4 bases, with 11 bases sitting between them. The CDR3 sequence is 14 residues long. Germline CDR1 and CDR2: MNHEY and SVGAGI. CDR3 nucleotides: TGTGCCAGCAGTTCTCAGGGGTGGAATCAGCCCCAGCATTTT. It encodes CASSSQGWNQPQHF.

The rearrangement joins TRBV6-5 to TRBJ1-1; D is undetermined. Trimming took 5 bases from V and 9 from J, leaving 10 bases between them. Germline V gene lookup returns CDR1 MNHEY and CDR2 SVGAGI. The CDR3 is 11 residues long. CDR3 loop: CASSPGGKAFF. The CDR3 bases are TGTGCCAGCAGTCCTGGAGGGAAAGCTTTCTTT.

The V and J genes are TRBV13 and TRBJ2-2; 10 bases are shared with TRBD2. Losses at the gene ends were 5 bases for V and 4 bases for J; bases not matched to a gene: 4. The CDR3 is 15 residues long. In germline, CDR1 is PRHDT, CDR2 FYEKMQ (reference sequence). This chain's CDR3 is CASSASGGPTGELFF. CDR3 DNA: TGTGCCAGCAGCGCTAGCGGGGGACCCACCGGGGAGCTGTTTTTT.